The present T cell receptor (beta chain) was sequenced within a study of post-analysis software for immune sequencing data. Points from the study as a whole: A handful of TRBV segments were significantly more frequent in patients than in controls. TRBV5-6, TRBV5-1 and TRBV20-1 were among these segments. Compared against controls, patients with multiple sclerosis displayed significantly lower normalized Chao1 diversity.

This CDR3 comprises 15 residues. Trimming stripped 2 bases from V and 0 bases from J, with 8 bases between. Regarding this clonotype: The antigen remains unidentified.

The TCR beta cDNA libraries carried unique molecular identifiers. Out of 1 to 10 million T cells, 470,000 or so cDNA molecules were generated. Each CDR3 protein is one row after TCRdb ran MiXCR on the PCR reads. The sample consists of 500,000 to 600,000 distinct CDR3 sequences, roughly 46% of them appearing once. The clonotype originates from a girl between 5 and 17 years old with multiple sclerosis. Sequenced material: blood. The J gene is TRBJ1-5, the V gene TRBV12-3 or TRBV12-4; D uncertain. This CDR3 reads CASSLSRDSNQPQHF. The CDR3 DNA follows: TGTGCCAGCAGTTTATCCAGAGATAGCAATCAGCCCCAGCATTTT.